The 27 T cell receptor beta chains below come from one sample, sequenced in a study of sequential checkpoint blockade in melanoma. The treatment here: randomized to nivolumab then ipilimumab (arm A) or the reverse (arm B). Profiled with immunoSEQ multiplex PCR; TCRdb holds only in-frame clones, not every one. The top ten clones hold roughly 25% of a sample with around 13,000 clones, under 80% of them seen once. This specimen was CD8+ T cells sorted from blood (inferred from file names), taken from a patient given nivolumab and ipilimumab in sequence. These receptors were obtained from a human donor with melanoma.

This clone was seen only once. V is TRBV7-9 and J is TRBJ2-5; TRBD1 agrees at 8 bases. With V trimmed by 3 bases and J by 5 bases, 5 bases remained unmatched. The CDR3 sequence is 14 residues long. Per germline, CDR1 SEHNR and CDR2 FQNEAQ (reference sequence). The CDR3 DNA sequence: TGTGCCAGCAGCTTGGACAGGGCCAGGGAGACCCAGTACTTC. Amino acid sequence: CASSLDRARETQYF.

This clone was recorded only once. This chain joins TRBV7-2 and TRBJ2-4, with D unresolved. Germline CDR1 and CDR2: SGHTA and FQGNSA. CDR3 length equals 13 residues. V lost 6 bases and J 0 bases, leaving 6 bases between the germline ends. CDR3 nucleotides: TGTGCCAGCAGTTCAGGAGCCAAAAACATTCAGTACTTC. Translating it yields CASSSGAKNIQYF.

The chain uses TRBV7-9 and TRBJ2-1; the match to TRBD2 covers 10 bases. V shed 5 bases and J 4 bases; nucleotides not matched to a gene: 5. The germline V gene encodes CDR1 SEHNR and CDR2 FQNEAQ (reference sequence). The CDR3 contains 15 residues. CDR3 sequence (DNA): TGTGCCAGCAGCGGGCTAGCGGGAGAATACAATGAGCAGTTCTTC. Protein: CASSGLAGEYNEQFF. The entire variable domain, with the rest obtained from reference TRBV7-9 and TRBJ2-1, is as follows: DTGVSQNPRHKITKRGQNVTFRCDPISEHNRLYWYRQTLGQGPEFLTYFQNEAQLEKSRLLSDRFSAERPKGSFSTLEIQRTEQGDSAMYLCASSGLAGEYNEQFFGPGTRLTVL.

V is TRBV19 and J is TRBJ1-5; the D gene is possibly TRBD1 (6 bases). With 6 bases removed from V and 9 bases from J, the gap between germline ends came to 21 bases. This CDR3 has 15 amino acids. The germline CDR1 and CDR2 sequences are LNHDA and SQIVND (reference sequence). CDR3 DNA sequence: TGTGCCAGTAGCAATGGGGTAGCAGGGGTGTTGCCCCAGCATTTT. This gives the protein CASSNGVAGVLPQHF.

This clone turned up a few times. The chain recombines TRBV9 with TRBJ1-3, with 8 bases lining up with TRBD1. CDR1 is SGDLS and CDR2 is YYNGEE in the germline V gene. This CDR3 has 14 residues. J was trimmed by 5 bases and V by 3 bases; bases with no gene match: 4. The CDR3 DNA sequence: TGTGCCAGCAGCGCAACAGGGGGTAGAAACACCATATATTTT. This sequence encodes CASSATGGRNTIYF.

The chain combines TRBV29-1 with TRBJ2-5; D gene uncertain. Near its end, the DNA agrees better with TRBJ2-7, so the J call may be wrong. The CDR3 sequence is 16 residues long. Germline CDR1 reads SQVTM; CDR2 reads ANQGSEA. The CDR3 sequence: CSARLIGGGKSDEQYF. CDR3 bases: TGCAGCGCCCGCCTAATTGGTGGCGGAAAAAGCGACGAGCAGTACTTC.

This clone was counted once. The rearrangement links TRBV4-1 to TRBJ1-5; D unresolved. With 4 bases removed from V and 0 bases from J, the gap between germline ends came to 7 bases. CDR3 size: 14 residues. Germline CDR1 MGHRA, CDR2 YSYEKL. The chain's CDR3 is CASSLSNSNQPQHF. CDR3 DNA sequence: TGCGCCAGCAGCCTTTCCAATAGCAATCAGCCCCAGCATTTT.

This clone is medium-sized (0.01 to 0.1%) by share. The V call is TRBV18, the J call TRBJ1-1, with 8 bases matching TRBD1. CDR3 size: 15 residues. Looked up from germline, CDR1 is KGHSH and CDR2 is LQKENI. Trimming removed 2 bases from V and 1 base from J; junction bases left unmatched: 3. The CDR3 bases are TGTGCCAGCTCACCAACGGACAGGGCGAACACTGAAGCTTTCTTT. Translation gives CASSPTDRANTEAFF. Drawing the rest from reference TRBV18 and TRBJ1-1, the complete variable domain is NAGVMQNPRHLVRRRGQEARLRCSPMKGHSHVYWYRQLPEEGLKFMVYLQKENIIDESGMPKERFSAEFPKEGPSILRIQQVVRGDSAAYFCASSPTDRANTEAFFGQGTRLTVV.

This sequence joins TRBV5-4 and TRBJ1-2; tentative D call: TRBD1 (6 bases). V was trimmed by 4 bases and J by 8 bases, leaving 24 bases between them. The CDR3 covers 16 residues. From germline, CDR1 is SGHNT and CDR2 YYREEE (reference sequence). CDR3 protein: CASSPVPGHPEGGYTF. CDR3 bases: TGTGCCAGCAGCCCCGTTCCGGGACACCCAGAGGGCGGCTACACCTTC.

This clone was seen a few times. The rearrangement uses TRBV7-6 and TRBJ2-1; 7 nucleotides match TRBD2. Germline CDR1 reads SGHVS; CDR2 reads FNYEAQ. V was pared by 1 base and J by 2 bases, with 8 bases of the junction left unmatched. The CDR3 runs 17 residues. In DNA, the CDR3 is TGTGCCAGCAGCTTAGAGGCAGGGAGGGCCCCCTACAATGAGCAGTTCTTC. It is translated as CASSLEAGRAPYNEQFF.

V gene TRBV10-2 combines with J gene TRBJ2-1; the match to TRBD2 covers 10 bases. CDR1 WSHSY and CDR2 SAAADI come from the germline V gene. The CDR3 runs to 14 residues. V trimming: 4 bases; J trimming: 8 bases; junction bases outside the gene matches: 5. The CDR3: CASSVALAGDEQFF. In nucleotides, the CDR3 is TGCGCCAGCAGTGTCGCGCTAGCGGGAGATGAGCAGTTCTTC.

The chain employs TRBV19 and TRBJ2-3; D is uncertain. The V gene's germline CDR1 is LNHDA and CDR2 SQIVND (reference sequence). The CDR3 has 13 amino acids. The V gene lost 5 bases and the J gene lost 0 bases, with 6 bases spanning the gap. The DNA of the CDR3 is TGTGCCAGTAGTCTCGGGAGCACAGATACGCAGTATTTT. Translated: CASSLGSTDTQYF.

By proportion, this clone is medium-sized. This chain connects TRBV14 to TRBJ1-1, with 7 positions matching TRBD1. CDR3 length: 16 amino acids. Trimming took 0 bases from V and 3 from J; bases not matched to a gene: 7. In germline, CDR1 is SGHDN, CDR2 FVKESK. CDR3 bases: TGTGCCAGCAGCCAAGAACTAAGGGGGCGCGACACTGAAGCTTTCTTT. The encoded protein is CASSQELRGRDTEAFF.

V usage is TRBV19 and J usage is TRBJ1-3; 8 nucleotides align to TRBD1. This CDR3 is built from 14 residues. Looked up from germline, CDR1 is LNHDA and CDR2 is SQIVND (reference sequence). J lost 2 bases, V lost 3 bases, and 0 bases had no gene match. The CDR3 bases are TGTGCCAGTAGTATGACAGGGGCTGGAAACACCATATATTTT. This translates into CASSMTGAGNTIYF.

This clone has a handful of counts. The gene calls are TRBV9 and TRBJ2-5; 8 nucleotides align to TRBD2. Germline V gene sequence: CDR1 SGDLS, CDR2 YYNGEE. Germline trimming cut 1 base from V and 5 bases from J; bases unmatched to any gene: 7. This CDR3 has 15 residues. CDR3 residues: CASSVSGLVKETQYF. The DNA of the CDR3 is TGTGCCAGCAGCGTATCGGGACTAGTAAAGGAGACCCAGTACTTC.

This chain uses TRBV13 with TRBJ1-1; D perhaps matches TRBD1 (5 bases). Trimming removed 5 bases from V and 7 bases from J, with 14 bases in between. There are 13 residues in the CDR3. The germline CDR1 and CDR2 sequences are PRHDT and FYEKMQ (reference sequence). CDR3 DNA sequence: TGTGCCAGCAGCGGCCCCGGGGGGATTGAAGCTTTCTTT. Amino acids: CASSGPGGIEAFF.

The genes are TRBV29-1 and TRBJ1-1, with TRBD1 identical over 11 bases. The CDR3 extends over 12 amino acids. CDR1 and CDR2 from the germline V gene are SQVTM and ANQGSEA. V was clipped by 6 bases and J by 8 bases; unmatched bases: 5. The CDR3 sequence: CSVPRTGGEAFF. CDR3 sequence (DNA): TGCAGCGTCCCGAGGACAGGGGGCGAAGCTTTCTTT.

The DNA for the CDR3 is TGTGCCACCAGCCCCCCTAGCCCAGAGACCCAGTACTTC. This translates into CATSPPSPETQYF. The V gene is TRBV15, the J gene TRBJ2-5; perhaps TRBD2 as D (5 bases). CDR3 length: 13 amino acids. Per the germline V gene, CDR1 is LNHNV and CDR2 is YYDKDF (reference sequence). The ends were cut back, 5 bases at V and 4 bases at J, with 11 bases in the middle.

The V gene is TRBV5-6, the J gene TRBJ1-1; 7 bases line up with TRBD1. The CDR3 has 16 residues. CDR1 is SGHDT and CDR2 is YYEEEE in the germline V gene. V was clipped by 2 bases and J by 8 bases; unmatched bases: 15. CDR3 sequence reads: CASSFDGTDFLSEAFF. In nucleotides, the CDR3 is TGTGCCAGCAGCTTCGACGGGACAGACTTCCTTTCCGAAGCTTTCTTT.

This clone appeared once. CDR3 residues: CASSFTSGIAEQFF. The CDR3 region has the DNA TGCGCCAGCAGCTTTACTAGCGGGATAGCTGAGCAGTTCTTC. This rearrangement joins TRBV5-1 to TRBJ2-1; 10 nucleotides agree with TRBD2. Unmatched junction bases numbered 5, after V lost 2 bases and J lost 9 bases. The germline gives CDR1 SGHRS, CDR2 YFSETQ. This CDR3 is built from 14 residues.

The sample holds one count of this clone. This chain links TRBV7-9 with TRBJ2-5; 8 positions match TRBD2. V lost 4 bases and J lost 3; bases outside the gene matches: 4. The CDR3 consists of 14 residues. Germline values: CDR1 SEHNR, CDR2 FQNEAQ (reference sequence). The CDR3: CASSSPGLEETQYF. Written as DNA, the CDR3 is TGTGCCAGCAGCTCTCCGGGACTAGAAGAGACCCAGTACTTC.

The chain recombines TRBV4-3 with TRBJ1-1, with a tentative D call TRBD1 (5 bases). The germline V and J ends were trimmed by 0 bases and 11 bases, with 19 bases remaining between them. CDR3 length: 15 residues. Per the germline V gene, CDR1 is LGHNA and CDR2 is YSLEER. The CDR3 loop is CASSQDKRQGGSAFF. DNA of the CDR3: TGCGCCAGCAGCCAAGATAAAAGGCAGGGTGGGTCGGCTTTCTTT.

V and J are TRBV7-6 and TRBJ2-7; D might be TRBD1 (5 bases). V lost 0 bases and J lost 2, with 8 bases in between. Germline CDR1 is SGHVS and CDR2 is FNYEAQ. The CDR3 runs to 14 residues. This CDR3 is CASSLAGRAYEQYF. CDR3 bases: TGTGCCAGCAGCTTAGCGGGCAGGGCCTACGAGCAGTACTTC. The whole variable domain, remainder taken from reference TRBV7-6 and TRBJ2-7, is GAGVSQSPRYKVTKRGQDVALRCDPISGHVSLYWYRQALGQGPEFLTYFNYEAQQDKSGLPNDRFSAERPEGSISTLTIQRTEQRDSAMYRCASSLAGRAYEQYFGPGTRLTVT.

This chain's CDR3 is CASRWRTEAFF. DNA for the CDR3: TGTGCCAGCAGGTGGAGGACTGAAGCTTTCTTT. The V call is TRBV6-1, the J call TRBJ1-1, with unresolved D. Germline V gene data show CDR1 as MNHNS and CDR2 as SASEGT. The CDR3 contains 11 residues. The V and J ends lost 6 bases and 5 bases respectively, with 7 bases between them.

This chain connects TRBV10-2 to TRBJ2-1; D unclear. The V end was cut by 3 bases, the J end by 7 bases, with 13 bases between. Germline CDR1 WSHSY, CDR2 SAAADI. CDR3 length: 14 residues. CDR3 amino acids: CASSEPKTSNEQFF. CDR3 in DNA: TGCGCCAGCAGTGAACCCAAGACTTCTAATGAGCAGTTCTTC.

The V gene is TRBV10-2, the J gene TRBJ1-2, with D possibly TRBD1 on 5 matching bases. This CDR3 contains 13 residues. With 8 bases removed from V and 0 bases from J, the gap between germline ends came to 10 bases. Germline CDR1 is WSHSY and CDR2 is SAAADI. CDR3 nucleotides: TGCGCCAGCGGTCCGGACACTAACTATGGCTACACCTTC. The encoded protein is CASGPDTNYGYTF.

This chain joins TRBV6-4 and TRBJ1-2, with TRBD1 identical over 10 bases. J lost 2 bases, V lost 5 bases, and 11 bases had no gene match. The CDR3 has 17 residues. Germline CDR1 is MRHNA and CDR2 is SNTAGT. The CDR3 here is CASSYRGTGDRNYGYTF. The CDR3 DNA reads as TGTGCCAGCAGTTACCGAGGGACAGGGGATAGGAACTATGGCTACACCTTC.